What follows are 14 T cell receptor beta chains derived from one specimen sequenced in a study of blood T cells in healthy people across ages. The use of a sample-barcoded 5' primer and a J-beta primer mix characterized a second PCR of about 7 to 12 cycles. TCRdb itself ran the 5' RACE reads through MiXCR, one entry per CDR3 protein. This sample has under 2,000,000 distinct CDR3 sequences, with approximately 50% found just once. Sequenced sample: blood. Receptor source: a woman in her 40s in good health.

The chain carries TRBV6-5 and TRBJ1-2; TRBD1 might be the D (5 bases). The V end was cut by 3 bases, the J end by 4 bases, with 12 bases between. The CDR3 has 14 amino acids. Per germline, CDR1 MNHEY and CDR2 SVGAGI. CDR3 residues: CASSYKGPGYGYTF. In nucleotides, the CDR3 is TGTGCCAGCAGTTATAAGGGGCCCGGCTATGGCTACACCTTC.

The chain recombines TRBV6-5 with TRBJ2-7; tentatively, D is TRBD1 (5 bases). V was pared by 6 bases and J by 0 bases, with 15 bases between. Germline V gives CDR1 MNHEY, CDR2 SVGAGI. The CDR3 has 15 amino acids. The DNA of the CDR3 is TGTGCCAGCAGCAACAGGCCAGGATCCTCCTACGAGCAGTACTTC. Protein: CASSNRPGSSYEQYF.

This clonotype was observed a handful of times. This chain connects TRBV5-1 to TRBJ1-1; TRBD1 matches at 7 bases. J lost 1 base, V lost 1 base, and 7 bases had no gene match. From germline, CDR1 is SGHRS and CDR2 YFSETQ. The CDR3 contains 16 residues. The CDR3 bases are TGCGCCAGCAGCTTGAGGTCAGAGGGGGCGAACACTGAAGCTTTCTTT. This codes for CASSLRSEGANTEAFF.

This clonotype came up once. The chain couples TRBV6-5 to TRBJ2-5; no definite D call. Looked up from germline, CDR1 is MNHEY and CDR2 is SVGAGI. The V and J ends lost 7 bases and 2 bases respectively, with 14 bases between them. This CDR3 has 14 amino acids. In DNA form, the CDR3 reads TGTGCCAGCACAAAAGGTGGGCTTCAAGAGACCCAGTACTTC. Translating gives CASTKGGLQETQYF.

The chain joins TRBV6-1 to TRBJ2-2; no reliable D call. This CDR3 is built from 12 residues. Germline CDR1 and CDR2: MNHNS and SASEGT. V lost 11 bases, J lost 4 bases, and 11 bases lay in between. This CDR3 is CAGLKPTGELFF. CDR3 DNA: TGTGCCGGTCTCAAACCCACCGGGGAGCTGTTTTTT.

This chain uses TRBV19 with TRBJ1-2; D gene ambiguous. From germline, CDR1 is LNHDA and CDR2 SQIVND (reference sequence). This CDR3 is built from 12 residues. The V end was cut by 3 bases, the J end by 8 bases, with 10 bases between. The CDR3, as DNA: TGTGCCAGTAGTATTGGGCTGTCGGGCTACACCTTC. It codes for CASSIGLSGYTF.

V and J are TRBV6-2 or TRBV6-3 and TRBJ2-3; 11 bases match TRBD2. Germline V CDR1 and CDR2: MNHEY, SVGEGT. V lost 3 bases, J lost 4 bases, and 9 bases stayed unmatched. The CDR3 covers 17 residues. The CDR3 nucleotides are TGTGCCAGCAGTTATCGGCTAGCGGGGGGAAACCCAGATACGCAGTATTTT. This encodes CASSYRLAGGNPDTQYF.

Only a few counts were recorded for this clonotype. CDR3: CASSLLPSFRTTGYTF. The CDR3 nucleotides are TGTGCCAGCAGCTTATTACCCAGTTTCCGGACGACGGGCTACACCTTC. The chain uses TRBV7-9 and TRBJ1-2; D is undetermined. V lost 2 bases and J lost 8, with 21 bases in between. Germline V gives CDR1 SEHNR, CDR2 FQNEAQ (reference sequence). CDR3 length equals 16 residues.

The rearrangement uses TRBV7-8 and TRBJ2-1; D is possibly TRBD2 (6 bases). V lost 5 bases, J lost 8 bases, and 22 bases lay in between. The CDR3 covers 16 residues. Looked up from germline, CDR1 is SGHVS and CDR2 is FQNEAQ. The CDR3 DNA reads TGTGCCAGCAGCATAACTCCGGGACTGGTCTTAGATGAGCAGTTCTTC. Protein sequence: CASSITPGLVLDEQFF. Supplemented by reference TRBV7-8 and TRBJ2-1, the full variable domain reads GAGVSQSPRYKVAKRGQDVALRCDPISGHVSLFWYQQALGQGPEFLTYFQNEAQLDKSGLPSDRFFAERPEGSVSTLKIQRTQQEDSAVYLCASSITPGLVLDEQFFGPGTRLTVL.

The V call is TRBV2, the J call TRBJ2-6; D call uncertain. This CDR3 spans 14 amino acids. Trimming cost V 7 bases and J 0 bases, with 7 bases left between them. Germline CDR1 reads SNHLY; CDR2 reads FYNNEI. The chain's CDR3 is CASTRLSGANVLTF. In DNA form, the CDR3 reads TGTGCCAGCACACGGCTCTCTGGGGCCAACGTCCTGACTTTC. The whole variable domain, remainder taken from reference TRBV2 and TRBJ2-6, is EPEVTQTPSHQVTQMGQEVILRCVPISNHLYFYWYRQILGQKVEFLVSFYNNEISEKSEIFDDQFSVERPDGSNFTLKIRSTKLEDSAMYFCASTRLSGANVLTFGAGSRLTVL.

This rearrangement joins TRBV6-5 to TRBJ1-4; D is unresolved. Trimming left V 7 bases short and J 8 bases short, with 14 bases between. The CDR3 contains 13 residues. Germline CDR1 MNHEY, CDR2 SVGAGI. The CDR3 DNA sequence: TGTGCCAGCACACCTTCCCTGGGGGAAAAACTGTTTTTT. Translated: CASTPSLGEKLFF.

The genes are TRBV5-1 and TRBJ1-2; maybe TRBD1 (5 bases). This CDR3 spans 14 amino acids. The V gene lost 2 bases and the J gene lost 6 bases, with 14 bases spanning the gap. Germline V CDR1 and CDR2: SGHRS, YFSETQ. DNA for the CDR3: TGCGCCAGCAGCTTCCCCGAGGGAGGGGATGGCTACACCTTC. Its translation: CASSFPEGGDGYTF.

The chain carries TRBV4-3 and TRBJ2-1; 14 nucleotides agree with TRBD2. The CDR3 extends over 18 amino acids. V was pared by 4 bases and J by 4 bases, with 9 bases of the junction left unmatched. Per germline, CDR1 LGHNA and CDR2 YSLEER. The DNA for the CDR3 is TGCGCCAGCAGCCCCGGGACTAGCGGGGGCGGGAGGTACAATGAGCAGTTCTTC. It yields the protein CASSPGTSGGGRYNEQFF.

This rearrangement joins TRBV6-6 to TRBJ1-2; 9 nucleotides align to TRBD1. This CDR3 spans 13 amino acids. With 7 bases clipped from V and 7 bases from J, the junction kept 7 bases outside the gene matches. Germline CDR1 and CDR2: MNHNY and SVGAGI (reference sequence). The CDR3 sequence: CASTGQGSGGYTF. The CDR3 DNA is TGTGCCAGCACCGGACAGGGGTCAGGTGGCTACACCTTC.